This TCR beta chain appears in the sequencing data of a study of response to subunit inactivated influenza vaccine. TCRdb processed the RT-PCR reads anew with MiXCR; each CDR3 protein has one entry. In the table there are around 200,000 distinct CDR3 sequences, around 9% of which are singletons. This clonotype was observed many times. Germline CDR1 reads LNHNV; CDR2 reads YYDKDF (reference sequence). There are 13 residues in the CDR3. V lost 8 bases, J lost 4 bases, and 13 bases lay in between. This chain links TRBV15 with TRBJ2-3, with D uncertain. This clonotype was obtained from a man aged 50-60 years who received an inactivated influenza vaccine. The material sequenced was non-naive T cells sorted from PBMCs, taken on the day of vaccination. The CDR3 reads CATAELVPDTQYF. In DNA, the CDR3 is TGTGCCACCGCGGAGCTGGTGCCAGATACGCAGTATTTT.